This entry lists 6 T cell receptor beta chains sequenced from one sample in a study of CD8+CD57+ T cells in acquired aplastic anemia. Those patients picked for sequencing had displayed CD8+CD57+ cell expansion on flow cytometry. TCR beta VDJ and CDR3 profiling used genomic DNA as template. TCRdb independently ran MiXCR on the reads; one entry per CDR3 protein. The repertoire includes approximately 260,000 distinct CDR3 sequences, about 80% of them detected once, and approximately 40% sits in the top ten. Sequencing was done on a sample of sorted CD4+, CD8+, or CD8+CD57+ T cells (not recorded which) from PBMCs. These receptors all stem from a human donor with aplastic anemia.

The chain uses TRBV7-3 and TRBJ2-7, with 7 bases identical to TRBD1. The CDR3 is 18 amino acids. V gave up 3 bases and J gave up 1 base; unmatched junction bases: 15. Germline V lookup: CDR1 SGHTA, CDR2 FQGTGA. The CDR3 region is CASSFQPNGTADSYEQYV. The DNA of the CDR3 is TGTGCCAGCAGCTTTCAACCAAACGGGACAGCCGATTCCTACGAGCAGTACGTC.

This chain connects TRBV7-6 to TRBJ2-7, with D unclear. CDR1 SGHVS and CDR2 FNYEAQ come from the germline V gene. The CDR3 extends over 15 amino acids. V lost 1 base and J 0 bases, leaving 10 bases between the germline ends. CDR3 amino acids: CASSLGRAFSYEQYF. CDR3 DNA: TGTGCCAGCAGCTTAGGCCGCGCATTCTCCTACGAGCAGTACTTC.

Worth noting for this clonotype: The final CDR3 position lacks the conserved phenylalanine or tryptophan, pointing to a likely read error. Because the CDR3's place on the DNA is in doubt, the DNA is left out and the CDR3 is given as listed by TCRdb. V and J are TRBV12-3 or TRBV12-4 and TRBJ2-5; TRBD2, the D gene given by the table, was not confirmed from the DNA. The CDR3 is 13 amino acids in total, end residues counted. This CDR3 is CASSLAAGGSVVR.

In its sample, this clonotype was seen once. The chain joins TRBV2 to TRBJ2-2, with D possibly being TRBD1 (6 bases). Per germline, CDR1 SNHLY and CDR2 FYNNEI. With 8 bases removed from V and 13 bases from J, the gap between germline ends came to 20 bases. The CDR3 consists of 13 residues. CDR3 residues: CASLAGDTDTLFF. DNA of the CDR3: TGTGCCAGCTTGGCCGGGGACACCGATACGCTGTTTTTT.

The chain carries TRBV6-1 and TRBJ2-3; the D gene is possibly TRBD2 (5 bases). This CDR3 contains 16 residues. Trimming cost V 6 bases and J 6 bases, with 22 bases left between them. The germline gives CDR1 MNHNS, CDR2 SASEGT. In nucleotides, the CDR3 is TGTGCCAGCAGCTCTTTCCGTAGCGCGCATTATGATACGCAGTATTTT. Translating gives CASSSFRSAHYDTQYF.

The J gene is TRBJ2-7, the V gene TRBV7-9, with D possibly being TRBD2 (7 bases). The length of the CDR3 is 14 residues. Trimming took 4 bases from V and 2 from J, leaving 12 bases between them. CDR1 is SEHNR, CDR2 FQNEAQ, per germline (reference sequence). The CDR3 spells CASSSRGGAYEQYF. In DNA, the CDR3 is TGTGCCAGCAGCTCTAGGGGGGGAGCCTACGAGCAGTACTTC.